The 22 T cell receptor beta chains below come from one sample, sequenced in a study of type 1 and type 2 diabetes patients. Genomic DNA was the PCR template. Amplification of the beta chain CDR3 used 30 forward and 13 reverse multiplex primers. TCRdb passed the multiplex PCR reads through MiXCR, listing each CDR3 protein once. Here the sample spans some 250,000 distinct CDR3 sequences, roughly 50% being singletons. Sequenced: peripheral blood mononuclear cells (PBMCs). The source of these receptors is a man in his late teens or twenties with type 2 diabetes.

The V call is TRBV13, the J call TRBJ2-7; 8 nucleotides align to TRBD1. This CDR3 contains 18 residues. Looked up from germline, CDR1 is PRHDT and CDR2 is FYEKMQ (reference sequence). V was pared by 5 bases and J by 0 bases, with 15 bases of the junction left unmatched. CDR3 loop: CASSPYKMVTGASYEQYF. DNA of the CDR3: TGTGCCAGCAGCCCATATAAAATGGTGACAGGGGCCTCCTACGAGCAGTACTTC. Based on the CDR3 plus reference TRBV13 and TRBJ2-7, the full variable domain is AAGVIQSPRHLIKEKRETATLKCYPIPRHDTVYWYQQGPGQDPQFLISFYEKMQSDKGSIPDRFSAQQFSDYHSELNMSSLELGDSALYFCASSPYKMVTGASYEQYFGPGTRLTVT.

The chain couples TRBV2 to TRBJ2-1; tentatively, D is TRBD1 (5 bases). The CDR3 spans 12 residues. The ends were cut back, 7 bases at V and 3 bases at J, with 7 bases in the middle. Looked up from germline, CDR1 is SNHLY and CDR2 is FYNNEI. The chain's CDR3 is CASIDSYNEQFF. Written as DNA, the CDR3 is TGTGCCAGCATCGACAGCTACAATGAGCAGTTCTTC.

This chain links TRBV5-1 with TRBJ2-3, with 9 nucleotides matching TRBD1. Unmatched junction bases numbered 19, after V lost 2 bases and J lost 3 bases. This CDR3 is 20 amino acids long. CDR1 and CDR2 (germline): SGHRS, YFSETQ. The CDR3 bases are TGCGCCAGCAGCTTTGTAGGGTGGGCCCCCCGAGGACAGGGGACAGATACGCAGTATTTT. Translated, it gives CASSFVGWAPRGQGTDTQYF.

For this clonotype: The junction departs from germline at one end; a sequencing error may be responsible. The chain is built from TRBV7-7 and TRBJ2-7; 13 bases align to TRBD2. The V gene's germline CDR1 is SSHAT and CDR2 FNYEAQ (reference sequence). There are 16 residues in the CDR3. The CDR3 loop is CASSLGRGTSGTEQYF. As DNA, the CDR3 is TGTGCTAGCAGCTTAGGGCGAGGGACTAGCGGGACCGAGCAGTACTTC. The full variable domain, in which reference TRBV7-7 and TRBJ2-7 provide the parts outside the CDR3, is GAGVSQSPRYKVTKRGQDVTLRCDPISSHATLYWYQQALGQGPEFLTYFNYEAQPDKSGLPSDRFSAERPEGSISTLTIQRTEQRDSAMYRCASSLGRGTSGTEQYFGPGTRLTVT.

The chain combines TRBV2 with TRBJ2-6; no clear D. The CDR3 is 14 amino acids. Germline V gene data show CDR1 as SNHLY and CDR2 as FYNNEI. With 6 bases removed from V and 1 base from J, the gap between germline ends came to 7 bases. The CDR3 DNA reads as TGTGCCAGCAGGGACCATTCTGGGGCCAACGTCCTGACTTTC. This gives the protein CASRDHSGANVLTF.

Regarding this clonotype: One base away lies a much larger clone, so this may be a sequencing read error. The gene calls are TRBV25-1 and TRBJ1-2, with D maybe TRBD1 (5 bases). Trimming took off 7 bases at V and 8 bases at J, with 14 bases between the two ends. The CDR3 is 12 amino acids. Germline V gene sequence: CDR1 MGHDK, CDR2 SYGVNS. The chain's CDR3 is CASNVSQGGYTF. The CDR3, as DNA: TGTGCCAGCAATGTCAGTCAGGGAGGCTACACCTTC.

The chain couples TRBV10-3 to TRBJ1-1, with 7 bases that match TRBD1. V shed 0 bases and J 3 bases; nucleotides not matched to a gene: 1. The CDR3 loop spans 14 amino acids. In germline, CDR1 is ENHRY, CDR2 SYGVKD. CDR3 residues: CAISESGTDTEAFF. The CDR3 region has the DNA TGTGCCATCAGTGAGTCCGGGACAGACACTGAAGCTTTCTTT.

This clonotype was seen only a few times. The chain carries TRBV10-3 and TRBJ1-1; tentatively, D is TRBD1 (5 bases). The CDR3 spans 18 residues. V dropped 10 bases and J dropped 0 bases, with 27 bases sitting between them. The germline gives CDR1 ENHRY, CDR2 SYGVKD. CDR3: CASTALVMDQGLNTEAFF. In DNA, the CDR3 is TGTGCCAGCACCGCCCTCGTCATGGACCAGGGACTGAACACTGAAGCTTTCTTT.

This clonotype came up a few times. The chain recombines TRBV30 with TRBJ2-7; TRBD1 is a possible D gene (6 bases). Germline V gene lookup returns CDR1 GTSNPN and CDR2 SVGIG (reference sequence). The CDR3 runs to 14 residues. V was clipped by 5 bases and J by 12 bases, with 26 bases between them. CDR3 loop: CAWGSGRGRGWLYF. In nucleotides, the CDR3 is TGTGCCTGGGGGAGCGGCAGGGGAAGAGGGTGGCTGTACTTC.

This clonotype was observed a handful of times. This chain uses TRBV5-1 with TRBJ2-7; 9 nucleotides align to TRBD1. The CDR3 is 16 residues long. CDR1 is SGHRS and CDR2 is YFSETQ in the germline V gene. V lost 0 bases and J lost 4; bases outside the gene matches: 8. The CDR3 sequence: CASSLGGGQGPYEQYF. The CDR3, as DNA: TGCGCCAGCAGCTTGGGAGGGGGACAGGGCCCGTACGAGCAGTACTTC.

This clonotype was counted between two and nine times. In DNA form, the CDR3 reads TGTGCCAGCAGTGAAGTAGGGACAGATAAAAACACTGAAGCTTTCTTT. It encodes CASSEVGTDKNTEAFF. The chain carries TRBV2 and TRBJ1-1, with 7 positions matching TRBD1. V was clipped by 1 base and J by 2 bases; unmatched bases: 7. This CDR3 is built from 16 residues. Germline V gene lookup returns CDR1 SNHLY and CDR2 FYNNEI.

This clonotype has a handful of counts. The rearrangement joins TRBV20-1 to TRBJ2-7, with a weak D call TRBD1 (5 bases). Germline CDR1 reads DFQATT; CDR2 reads SNEGSKA (reference sequence). V was clipped by 7 bases and J by 2 bases, with 18 bases between them. The CDR3 length is 14 residues. DNA for the CDR3: TGCAGTGGACAGAGCATTAGAGGAACCTACGAGCAGTACTTC. Protein product: CSGQSIRGTYEQYF.

This chain joins TRBV19 and TRBJ2-6, with D possibly being TRBD1 (5 bases). Per the germline V gene, CDR1 is LNHDA and CDR2 is SQIVND (reference sequence). The CDR3 runs 17 residues. Between the trimmed V and J ends, which lost 10 bases and 2 bases, there was a span of 21 bases. The CDR3 region has the DNA TGTGCCATCAGTGTTAATGTAGGGGCCACTGGGGCCAACGTCCTGACTTTC. Residues: CAISVNVGATGANVLTF.

The chain is built from TRBV7-2 and TRBJ2-7; D unclear. Trimming removed 1 base from V and 0 bases from J, with 13 bases in between. Germline CDR1 reads SGHTA; CDR2 reads FQGNSA. The CDR3 covers 16 residues. CDR3 coding DNA: TGTGCCAGCAGCTTAGTTAGCCGGGCTCTCTCCTACGAGCAGTACTTC. Protein product: CASSLVSRALSYEQYF.

This clonotype has a handful of counts. The chain is built from TRBV4-2 and TRBJ2-5; 10 nucleotides line up with TRBD2. CDR3 length: 15 amino acids. Unmatched junction bases numbered 7, after V lost 8 bases and J lost 1 base. Germline V gene data show CDR1 as LGHNA and CDR2 as YNFKEQ. The CDR3 sequence: CASSTSGGAQETQYF. CDR3 nucleotide sequence: TGTGCCAGCTCCACCAGCGGGGGGGCCCAAGAGACCCAGTACTTC.

V gene TRBV19 combines with J gene TRBJ1-1, with a weak D call TRBD1 (5 bases). The V and J ends lost 10 bases and 6 bases respectively, with 12 bases between them. This CDR3 region has 11 residues. Germline lookup yields CDR1 LNHDA and CDR2 SQIVND (reference sequence). DNA for the CDR3: TGTGCCACCCAGGGTATCGCTGAAGCTTTCTTT. Translated: CATQGIAEAFF. The full variable domain, in which reference TRBV19 and TRBJ1-1 provide the parts outside the CDR3, is DGGITQSPKYLFRKEGQNVTLSCEQNLNHDAMYWYRQDPGQGLRLIYYSQIVNDFQKGDIAEGYSVSREKKESFPLTVTSAQKNPTAFYLCATQGIAEAFFGQGTRLTVV.

In its sample, this clonotype was seen once. The gene calls are TRBV6-6 and TRBJ1-2; D is perhaps TRBD1 (5 bases). The CDR3 contains 15 residues. Per the germline V gene, CDR1 is MNHNY and CDR2 is SVGAGI (reference sequence). Trimming cost V 5 bases and J 8 bases, with 21 bases left between them. CDR3 in amino acids: CASSELTAWERGYTF. The CDR3 bases are TGTGCCAGCAGTGAACTGACAGCCTGGGAGCGAGGCTACACCTTC.

This clonotype was found a few times. V usage is TRBV7-2 and J usage is TRBJ1-3; tentative D call: TRBD1 (5 bases). Per germline, CDR1 SGHTA and CDR2 FQGNSA. This CDR3 region has 16 residues. The V and J ends lost 1 base and 1 base respectively, with 11 bases between them. The CDR3 coding sequence is TGTGCCAGCAGCTTAGATGTGGGGCTTTCTGGAAACACCATATATTTT. Protein: CASSLDVGLSGNTIYF. The whole variable domain, filled in from reference TRBV7-2 and TRBJ1-3, reads GAGVSQSPSNKVTEKGKDVELRCDPISGHTALYWYRQSLGQGLEFLIYFQGNSAPDKSGLPSDRFSAERTGGSVSTLTIQRTQQEDSAVYLCASSLDVGLSGNTIYFGEGSWLTVV.

The chain joins TRBV5-1 to TRBJ2-3; D is ambiguous. Looked up from germline, CDR1 is SGHRS and CDR2 is YFSETQ. The CDR3 spans 14 residues. Between the trimmed V and J ends, which lost 1 base and 4 bases, there was a span of 10 bases. The CDR3, as DNA: TGCGCCAGCAGCTTGTACCGCTCCCCAGATACGCAGTATTTT. Its translation is CASSLYRSPDTQYF.

The chain joins TRBV29-1 to TRBJ1-1; no clear D gene. This CDR3 spans 13 amino acids. V gave up 8 bases and J gave up 1 base, with 14 bases separating them. Germline V gives CDR1 SQVTM, CDR2 ANQGSEA. CDR3 sequence reads: CSPSRTANTEAFF. DNA of the CDR3: TGCAGCCCCTCTCGGACGGCGAACACTGAAGCTTTCTTT.

In this sample, this clonotype turned up a few times. The chain links TRBV6-5 to TRBJ2-3; no firm D call. The CDR3 runs to 14 residues. The V and J ends lost 6 bases and 0 bases respectively, with 10 bases between them. Germline-derived CDR1 and CDR2 are MNHEY and SVGAGI. CDR3 in amino acids: CASRWTVSTDTQYF. The CDR3 nucleotides are TGTGCCAGCAGGTGGACGGTCAGCACAGATACGCAGTATTTT.

This clonotype has only a few counts. The rearrangement links TRBV6-2 or TRBV6-3 to TRBJ2-6, with 7 bases fitting TRBD1. CDR1 and CDR2 (germline): MNHEY, SVGEGT. The J segment lost 2 bases and the V segment lost 6 bases, leaving 4 bases of the junction unmatched. The CDR3 is 15 amino acids. The CDR3 spells CASRPGGAGANVLTF. The CDR3 DNA reads TGTGCCAGCAGACCAGGGGGAGCTGGGGCCAACGTCCTGACTTTC.